This T cell receptor (beta chain) was retrieved from a study of cytomegalovirus exposure and HLA in healthy donors (dated by TCRdb to 2016 to 2017). Concerning the study at large: According to a later analysis, one platform produced both the roughly 110 validation repertoires and the approximately 600 repertoires of the first cohort. The study combined high-throughput TCR immunosequencing, statistical association of individual TCRs with disease status, and machine learning to predict cytomegalovirus infection status. The study was designed to test whether signatures of past pathogen exposure could be identified by cataloging public T cell receptors. In addition to the first cohort of about 650 subjects, a separate validation cohort of around 110 different subjects was used.

Preparation of the library involved the immunoSEQ multiplex PCR assay. The source study handled its data this way. A statistical classification framework was built to diagnose cytomegalovirus status from the catalog of TCR beta chain sequences. TCRdb took this table from immuneACCESS and kept in-frame rearrangements with V and J called. Such tables lack part of the clones; where checked against another copy, unresolved V genes explain under half of the gap, and the rest is unexplained. For V, J and clone size, that table is used; D and trimming come from the DNA. The sample table contains over 120,000 clones; only one count was recorded for approximately 90% of them. Of the sample, less than 7% is held by the ten largest clones. Comments on this clone: Which antigen it targets is not known. The sample holds no much larger clone one base away, and base qualities are not on file.

Separate from the approximately 670-subject first cohort, the validation cohort of roughly 110 subjects was the group to which the donors belonged. From the cysteine up to the phenylalanine, the CDR3 has a length of 16 residues. Only CDR3 DNA remains: 48 bases, in frame from the first base. The germline ends are 15 bases apart after V is trimmed by 2 bases and J by 1 base. In the germline V gene, CDR1 corresponds to SGHRS and CDR2 to YFSETQ. The investigation overall reported the following: A later analysis had no HLA typing for the validation cohort, so co-occurrence there was scored across all 130 or so repertoires. The authors suggested that the approach could potentially be extended to other disease states and immunological phenotypes. Across donors, most TCR sequences were observed very rarely, whereas some public TCRs were present in many individuals. The study gave a list of 150 to 200 TCR beta chains associated with cytomegalovirus. The classifier was reported to diagnose cytomegalovirus status with high specificity and sensitivity in both the original and validation cohorts. Of the cluster scores, 85% to 95% were above 0 in a later analysis, which found that TCRs clustered in the first cohort also tended to co-occur in the approximately 110 validation repertoires. In vitro tests confirmed that three of the cytomegalovirus-associated TCR beta chains recognize cytomegalovirus antigens.

This TCR derives from a woman aged 25 to 45 in good health and CMV-seropositive. The V and J segments used are TRBV5-1 and TRBJ2-5; a tentative D match to TRBD1 spans 6 bases. The sequenced sample was PBMCs. CDR3 protein: CASSFEGVGFQETQYF. In nucleotide form, the sequence is TGCGCCAGCAGCTTCGAGGGGGTTGGATTCCAAGAGACCCAGTACTTC.